These 7 T cell receptor beta chains share one sample of origin, sequenced in a study of neoadjuvant nivolumab and ipilimumab in lung cancer. Some clones are missing from TCRdb's copy, which holds only in-frame ones; the method was immunoSEQ multiplex PCR. The repertoire holds around 8,100 clones, with roughly 77% as singletons. This specimen was adjacent normal lung tissue, taken after neoadjuvant nivolumab, alone or with ipilimumab, at or shortly before surgery. These receptors were obtained from an adult with non-small cell lung cancer.

This chain links TRBV7-9 with TRBJ1-2; perhaps TRBD1 as D (5 bases). CDR1 and CDR2 from the germline V gene are SEHNR and FQNEAQ (reference sequence). CDR3 length equals 17 residues. The ends were cut back, 0 bases at V and 3 bases at J, with 17 bases in the middle. The CDR3 sequence is CASSLAGEGPFDYGYTF. Written as DNA, the CDR3 is TGTGCCAGCAGCTTAGCGGGCGAGGGACCATTCGACTATGGCTACACCTTC. Filled out from reference TRBV7-9 and TRBJ1-2, the complete variable domain reads DTGVSQNPRHKITKRGQNVTFRCDPISEHNRLYWYRQTLGQGPEFLTYFQNEAQLEKSRLLSDRFSAERPKGSFSTLEIQRTEQGDSAMYLCASSLAGEGPFDYGYTFGSGTRLTVV.

This rearrangement joins TRBV19 to TRBJ2-2; tentative D call: TRBD2 (7 bases). The CDR3 runs to 15 residues. V gave up 1 base and J gave up 6 bases, with 12 bases separating them. The germline CDR1 and CDR2 sequences are LNHDA and SQIVND (reference sequence). The CDR3 DNA sequence: TGTGCCAGTAGTATAGGACCGGGGGGCTCCGGGGAGCTGTTTTTT. It is translated as CASSIGPGGSGELFF.

The rearrangement uses TRBV2 and TRBJ1-1; D is possibly TRBD1 (5 bases). Trimming cost V 9 bases and J 1 base, with 12 bases left between them. CDR3 length equals 13 residues. The V gene's germline CDR1 is SNHLY and CDR2 FYNNEI. CDR3 bases: TGTGCCAGTTCCAGGGTAGAGAACACTGAAGCTTTCTTT. Translated: CASSRVENTEAFF.

The rearrangement joins TRBV6-5 to TRBJ2-2; tentatively, D is TRBD1 or TRBD2 (5 bases each). The CDR3 length is 14 residues. The ends were cut back, 6 bases at V and 6 bases at J, with 14 bases in the middle. Germline CDR1 is MNHEY and CDR2 is SVGAGI. Written as DNA, the CDR3 is TGTGCCAGCAGGATTACCCTGGGGGCCGGGGAGCTGTTTTTT. As protein: CASRITLGAGELFF.

The rearrangement uses TRBV5-1 and TRBJ2-1; 9 positions agree with TRBD1. CDR3 size: 15 residues. Per the germline V gene, CDR1 is SGHRS and CDR2 is YFSETQ. Trimming took 4 bases from V and 4 from J; bases not matched to a gene: 6. CDR3 coding DNA: TGCGCCAGCAGCCCGGGACAGGGAACATACAATGAGCAGTTCTTC. It specifies CASSPGQGTYNEQFF.

V usage is TRBV5-1 and J usage is TRBJ1-1; D is perhaps TRBD1 (6 bases). CDR1 and CDR2 from the germline V gene are SGHRS and YFSETQ. This CDR3 region has 13 residues. The germline V and J ends were trimmed by 5 bases and 6 bases, with 14 bases remaining between them. The CDR3 DNA is TGCGCCAGCAGACCAGGGGCTGGGGCTGAAGCTTTCTTT. Translated: CASRPGAGAEAFF.

The J gene is TRBJ2-1, the V gene TRBV4-1; 10 bases fit TRBD2. The CDR3 runs to 16 residues. Germline V gene data show CDR1 as MGHRA and CDR2 as YSYEKL. V gave up 1 base and J gave up 6 bases; unmatched junction bases: 6. This CDR3 is CASSQVSTSGTNEQFF. The CDR3 DNA sequence: TGCGCCAGCAGCCAAGTATCCACTAGCGGGACCAATGAGCAGTTCTTC.